This paragraph reports one T cell receptor beta chain. Per the original data handling: Amplified reference gene primers provided the basis for estimating nucleated cell counts. Generated by immunoSEQ multiplex PCR, the TCRdb table keeps only in-frame clones and is missing some. The DNA was the basis for D and trimming; V, J and clone size are from that table. The sample consists of about 200,000 clones, nearly 90% of them appearing once. Participants came from roughly 23 US areas, aged about 18 to 95 years. Cohort allocation depended upon clinical history that participants reported. The source of the sample is a study of blood T cell repertoires in COVID-19. This clonotype was sampled from a woman in her thirties with acute COVID-19. Sequenced sample: PBMCs or T cells enriched from blood (not recorded which).

The CDR3 region has the DNA TGTGCCACCTCCCCCGGCAAAAACATTCAGTACTTC. This encodes CATSPGKNIQYF. The rearrangement uses TRBV24-1 and TRBJ2-4; no definite D call. V dropped 9 bases and J dropped 3 bases, with 8 bases sitting between them. The V gene's germline CDR1 is KGHDR and CDR2 SFDVKD. This CDR3 spans 12 amino acids.